The 10 T cell receptor beta chains presented below share a single source sample, sequenced in a study of blood T cell repertoires in COVID-19. The assay was immunoSEQ multiplex PCR, and TCRdb's table has in-frame clones only and misses some. The data contain 200,000 to 250,000 clones, about 83% of them singletons. The sequenced sample was peripheral blood. The receptors stem from a woman in her fifties or sixties with acute or convalescent COVID-19.

J is TRBJ2-6 and V is TRBV25-1, with D perhaps TRBD1 (6 bases). CDR3 length: 18 amino acids. V was clipped by 4 bases and J by 3 bases, with 19 bases between them. Germline V gene sequence: CDR1 MGHDK, CDR2 SYGVNS. The CDR3 loop is CASSGPSGVLYGANVLTF. CDR3 bases: TGTGCCAGCAGTGGCCCCTCAGGGGTTCTGTATGGGGCCAACGTCCTGACTTTC.

There are a few counts of this clone. The chain has TRBV3-1 (or the pseudogene TRBV3-2) and TRBJ2-3, with TRBD2 as a possible D gene (6 bases). This CDR3 contains 15 residues. With 4 bases removed from V and 5 bases from J, the gap between germline ends came to 16 bases. CDR1 is LGHDT and CDR2 is YNNKEL in the germline V gene (reference sequence). CDR3 protein: CASSPSSGVEDTQYF. In nucleotides, the CDR3 is TGTGCCAGCAGCCCAAGTAGCGGCGTCGAAGATACGCAGTATTTT.

The genes are TRBV6-1 and TRBJ2-4; TRBD1 matches at 11 bases. Germline V CDR1 and CDR2: MNHNS, SASEGT. This CDR3 has 16 residues. The trim removed 2 bases at V and 8 bases at J, leaving 8 bases unmatched. This CDR3 reads CASSELIGTGGDIQYF. The CDR3 nucleotides are TGTGCCAGCAGTGAATTGATCGGGACAGGGGGAGACATTCAGTACTTC.

V usage is TRBV12-3 or TRBV12-4 and J usage is TRBJ1-2, with TRBD1 as a possible D gene (6 bases). There are 13 residues in the CDR3. V was shortened by 5 bases and J by 3 bases, with 10 bases between the two germline ends. The CDR3 nucleotides are TGTGCCAGCAGTAGGACAGCCGACTATGGCTACACCTTC. Amino acids: CASSRTADYGYTF.

V is TRBV11-2 and J is TRBJ2-7; TRBD2 might be the D (5 bases). The CDR3 length is 12 residues. Germline loops: CDR1 SGHAT, CDR2 FQNNGV. The V end lost 5 bases, the J end lost 6 bases, and 11 bases lay between the germline ends. Here the CDR3 reads CASSPGGSEQYF. The CDR3 nucleotides read TGTGCCAGCAGCCCCGGCGGGTCCGAGCAGTACTTC.

The chain employs TRBV20-1 and TRBJ1-2, with D uncertain. In germline, CDR1 is DFQATT, CDR2 SNEGSKA (reference sequence). Between the trimmed V and J ends, which lost 4 bases and 3 bases, there was a span of 6 bases. The CDR3 loop spans 11 amino acids. Here the CDR3 DNA reads TGCAGTGCTAAAGCTCACTATGGCTACACCTTC. Translation gives CSAKAHYGYTF.

This clone was found a few times. J is TRBJ1-1 and V is TRBV5-4; possible D gene TRBD1, 5 bases. Trimming removed 3 bases from V and 1 base from J, with 10 bases in between. The CDR3 consists of 14 residues. In germline, CDR1 is SGHNT, CDR2 YYREEE (reference sequence). In nucleotides, the CDR3 is TGTGCCAGCAGCTCGATCGGGGGGAACACTGAAGCTTTCTTT. This sequence encodes CASSSIGGNTEAFF.

The chain has TRBV19 and TRBJ1-2; 7 bases line up with TRBD1. Unmatched junction bases numbered 7, after V lost 5 bases and J lost 7 bases. The CDR3 extends over 13 amino acids. CDR1 is LNHDA and CDR2 is SQIVND in the germline V gene (reference sequence). CDR3 DNA sequence: TGTGCCAGTAGTTTCCAGGGGGAATCTGGCTACACCTTC. Amino acid sequence: CASSFQGESGYTF. Looking up the rest from reference TRBV19 and TRBJ1-2 gives the full variable domain: DGGITQSPKYLFRKEGQNVTLSCEQNLNHDAMYWYRQDPGQGLRLIYYSQIVNDFQKGDIAEGYSVSREKKESFPLTVTSAQKNPTAFYLCASSFQGESGYTFGSGTRLTVV.

The chain combines TRBV6-4 with TRBJ1-2, with D possibly matching TRBD1 (6 bases). The germline V and J ends were trimmed by 2 bases and 6 bases, with 13 bases remaining between them. The CDR3 totals 14 residues. CDR1 MRHNA and CDR2 SNTAGT come from the germline V gene. CDR3 in DNA: TGTGCCAGCAGTGACCTGGGGGCAAGGGATGGCTACACCTTC. Its protein product is CASSDLGARDGYTF.

V is TRBV7-2 and J is TRBJ2-7, with a weak D call TRBD1 (6 bases). The V and J ends lost 5 bases and 7 bases respectively, with 18 bases between them. This CDR3 contains 14 residues. Germline V lookup: CDR1 SGHTA, CDR2 FQGNSA. Here the CDR3 DNA reads TGTGCCAGCAGCCAAACAGGGCAGGTAGGAGAGCAGTACTTC. It yields the protein CASSQTGQVGEQYF.